These T cell receptor beta chains were read from a single sample in a study of blood T cell repertoires in COVID-19. Method: immunoSEQ multiplex PCR; TCRdb's copy keeps in-frame clones and lacks some. This sample has 200,000 to 250,000 clones; 82% occur once, and the top ten carry around 3.5%. The sequenced sample was peripheral blood. Receptors were obtained from an elderly woman with acute or convalescent COVID-19. Each CDR3 is given with its conserved first and last residue.

J	V	CDR3
TRBJ1-2	TRBV6-5	CASSYRGQKYGYTF
TRBJ1-1	TRBV5-6	CASSFNRVRGTEAFF
TRBJ2-2	TRBV10-3	CAISGPGANTGELFF
TRBJ2-1	TRBV11-3	CASSLRQGSGYNEQFF
TRBJ2-5	TRBV7-2	CASSLVREETQYF
TRBJ1-2	TRBV5-4	CASSLGGLTNYGYTF
TRBJ1-1	TRBV7-2	CASSIQLDRATEAFF
TRBJ2-3	TRBV7-6	CASSLAGGRTDTQYF
TRBJ1-1	TRBV3-1/TRBV3-2	CASSHHKTGRSTEAFF
TRBJ2-7	TRBV29-1	CSVARGSYEQYF
TRBJ1-3	TRBV6-5	CASALGAYSGNTIYF
TRBJ2-7	TRBV6-6	CASKGRANSYEQYF
TRBJ1-1	TRBV19	CASSIDRGDTEAFF
TRBJ1-5	TRBV6-2/TRBV6-3	CASSYEPGQGINQPQHF
TRBJ1-5	TRBV5-8	CASSLGQALNQPQHF
TRBJ2-5	TRBV19	CASSWGHRETQYF
TRBJ1-1	TRBV7-8	CASSSTYGQVMNTEAFF
TRBJ1-2	TRBV5-1	CASSYDRDWGYTF
TRBJ1-4	TRBV12-3/TRBV12-4	CASSARNEKLFF
TRBJ1-2	TRBV28	CASMNTYLYGYTF
TRBJ2-3	TRBV19	CASSIGRGATDTQYF
TRBJ2-7	TRBV5-1	CASSGLAGSYEQYF
TRBJ2-1	TRBV4-3	CASSQGTGQNEQFF
TRBJ2-3	TRBV5-8	CASSLGTGVNTDTQYF
TRBJ2-5	TRBV7-8	CASRPSGGETQYF
TRBJ1-1	TRBV7-9	CAIRGQGSMTEAFF